This passage covers 14 T cell receptor beta chains from one sample sequenced in a study of shared clonotypes between healthy human individuals. The protocol was immunoSEQ multiplex PCR, while the TCRdb copy is restricted to in-frame clones and leaves out a portion. The sample has around 750,000 clones; under 80% are singletons. Sequences were obtained from memory CD4+ T cells sorted from blood. The subset: CD45RA-negative fraction. The receptors shown here come from a woman aged 30 to 39 in good health.

This sequence joins TRBV5-5 and TRBJ2-7; 13 positions agree with TRBD2. CDR3 length: 15 amino acids. Germline V CDR1 and CDR2: SGHKS, YYEKEE (reference sequence). Trimming took 4 bases from V and 5 from J; bases not matched to a gene: 6. Here the CDR3 reads CASSARGLAGNEQYF. Written as DNA, the CDR3 is TGTGCCAGCAGCGCCCGGGGACTAGCGGGAAACGAGCAGTACTTC.

As concerns this clone: The sample has other DNA sequences that encode this CDR3 too. V gene TRBV5-1 combines with J gene TRBJ1-1, with D tentatively TRBD1 (6 bases). The V gene lost 3 bases and the J gene lost 0 bases, with 9 bases spanning the gap. Germline CDR1 SGHRS, CDR2 YFSETQ. The CDR3 covers 14 residues. This CDR3 is CASSSTGMNTEAFF. The CDR3 coding sequence is TGCGCCAGCAGCTCCACAGGGATGAACACTGAAGCTTTCTTT.

This clone was picked up a small number of times. The same CDR3 arises from other DNA sequences in this sample as well. J is TRBJ2-3 and V is TRBV5-4; D is ambiguous. The CDR3 consists of 12 residues. Germline assignment: CDR1 SGHNT and CDR2 YYREEE (reference sequence). V was shortened by 4 bases and J by 4 bases, with 7 bases between the two germline ends. The CDR3 reads CASSLDADTQYF. The CDR3 region has the DNA TGTGCCAGCAGCCTTGACGCAGATACGCAGTATTTT.

The gene calls are TRBV2 and TRBJ2-2; TRBD2 matches at 13 bases. CDR1 and CDR2 from the germline V gene are SNHLY and FYNNEI. V lost 4 bases to trimming and J lost 7 bases; unmatched junction nucleotides: 3. The CDR3 extends over 15 amino acids. For the CDR3, the DNA is TGTGCCAGCAGTGCGGGACTAGCGGGAATCGGGGAGCTGTTTTTT. Translation gives CASSAGLAGIGELFF.

This chain uses TRBV11-2 with TRBJ2-5, with 8 bases aligning to TRBD2. V was clipped by 2 bases and J by 5 bases; unmatched bases: 13. The germline V gene encodes CDR1 SGHAT and CDR2 FQNNGV. The CDR3 extends over 17 amino acids. The CDR3 DNA reads TGTGCCAGCAGCTTATTTTCGGGAGGGCCGATGGGTGAGACCCAGTACTTC. Its protein is CASSLFSGGPMGETQYF. The whole variable domain, filled in from reference TRBV11-2 and TRBJ2-5, reads EAGVAQSPRYKIIEKRQSVAFWCNPISGHATLYWYQQILGQGPKLLIQFQNNGVVDDSQLPKDRFSAERLKGVDSTLKIQPAKLEDSAVYLCASSLFSGGPMGETQYFGPGTRLLVL.

This rearrangement joins TRBV29-1 to TRBJ2-5, with a weak D call TRBD2 (6 bases). V dropped 0 bases and J dropped 14 bases, with 13 bases sitting between them. Germline lookup yields CDR1 SQVTM and CDR2 ANQGSEA. The CDR3 contains 11 residues. In DNA form, the CDR3 reads TGCAGCGTTGAAGAGACCGGGACTCCCTACTTC. Translation: CSVEETGTPYF.

Regarding this clone: The sample contains more than one DNA sequence encoding this CDR3. The chain links TRBV9 to TRBJ1-2; 11 bases agree with TRBD1. Germline lookup yields CDR1 SGDLS and CDR2 YYNGEE. The length of the CDR3 is 15 residues. V shed 0 bases and J 2 bases; nucleotides not matched to a gene: 0. For the CDR3, the DNA is TGTGCCAGCAGCGTAGGGACAGGGGGCAACTATGGCTACACCTTC. Translation gives CASSVGTGGNYGYTF.

The chain is built from TRBV15 and TRBJ2-3; 11 nucleotides align to TRBD2. Germline V gives CDR1 LNHNV, CDR2 YYDKDF (reference sequence). The V and J ends lost 2 bases and 6 bases, in that order; junction bases with no gene match: 7. The CDR3 extends over 16 amino acids. CDR3 protein: CATSRRLAGLSDTQYF. For the CDR3, the DNA is TGTGCCACCAGCAGAAGACTAGCGGGACTCAGCGATACGCAGTATTTT.

The rearrangement joins TRBV19 to TRBJ2-1, with 8 bases aligning to TRBD2. From germline, CDR1 is LNHDA and CDR2 SQIVND (reference sequence). V lost 1 base, J lost 0 bases, and 5 bases stayed unmatched. This CDR3 region has 17 residues. CDR3 in amino acids: CASSIVAGNPSYNEQFF. CDR3 bases: TGTGCCAGTAGTATAGTAGCGGGGAATCCCTCCTACAATGAGCAGTTCTTC.

There are a few counts of this clone. The chain employs TRBV7-2 and TRBJ1-5; TRBD1 might be the D (5 bases). The CDR3 extends over 14 amino acids. The germline CDR1 and CDR2 sequences are SGHTA and FQGNSA. V lost 6 bases and J 2 bases, leaving 11 bases between the germline ends. In DNA form, the CDR3 reads TGTGCCAGCAGTTTTGACAGAGGCAATCAGCCCCAGCATTTT. Translation gives CASSFDRGNQPQHF.

This clone was counted between two and nine times. The chain has TRBV11-2 and TRBJ2-7; D call uncertain. The CDR3 contains 12 residues. Looked up from germline, CDR1 is SGHAT and CDR2 is FQNNGV. Trimming took 5 bases from V and 4 from J, leaving 9 bases between them. CDR3 sequence reads: CASSAFLYEQYF. The CDR3 DNA sequence: TGTGCCAGCAGCGCGTTTCTATACGAGCAGTACTTC. Using reference TRBV11-2 and TRBJ2-7 for the parts outside the CDR3, the full variable domain is EAGVAQSPRYKIIEKRQSVAFWCNPISGHATLYWYQQILGQGPKLLIQFQNNGVVDDSQLPKDRFSAERLKGVDSTLKIQPAKLEDSAVYLCASSAFLYEQYFGPGTRLTVT.

The rearrangement uses TRBV6-1 and TRBJ2-2; either TRBD1 or TRBD2 may supply D (5 bases each). Germline lookup yields CDR1 MNHNS and CDR2 SASEGT. Trimming removed 4 bases from V and 0 bases from J, with 12 bases in between. This CDR3 has 16 residues. CDR3 amino acids: CASSGLGASNTGELFF. CDR3 in DNA: TGTGCCAGCAGTGGTCTCGGGGCATCGAACACCGGGGAGCTGTTTTTT.

The rearrangement links TRBV19 to TRBJ1-5; D remains ambiguous. The V gene lost 7 bases and the J gene lost 2 bases, with 12 bases spanning the gap. CDR3 size: 14 residues. Looked up from germline, CDR1 is LNHDA and CDR2 is SQIVND (reference sequence). CDR3 in amino acids: CASNRVYGNQPQHF. The CDR3 bases are TGTGCCAGTAATCGGGTCTACGGCAATCAGCCCCAGCATTTT.

V is TRBV5-1 and J is TRBJ2-1; 7 bases are shared with TRBD2. Germline CDR1 is SGHRS and CDR2 is YFSETQ. J was trimmed by 3 bases and V by 4 bases; bases with no gene match: 4. The CDR3 runs 14 residues. DNA for the CDR3: TGCGCCAGCAGCCCGTCGGGGGGCTACAATGAGCAGTTCTTC. Its protein product is CASSPSGGYNEQFF.